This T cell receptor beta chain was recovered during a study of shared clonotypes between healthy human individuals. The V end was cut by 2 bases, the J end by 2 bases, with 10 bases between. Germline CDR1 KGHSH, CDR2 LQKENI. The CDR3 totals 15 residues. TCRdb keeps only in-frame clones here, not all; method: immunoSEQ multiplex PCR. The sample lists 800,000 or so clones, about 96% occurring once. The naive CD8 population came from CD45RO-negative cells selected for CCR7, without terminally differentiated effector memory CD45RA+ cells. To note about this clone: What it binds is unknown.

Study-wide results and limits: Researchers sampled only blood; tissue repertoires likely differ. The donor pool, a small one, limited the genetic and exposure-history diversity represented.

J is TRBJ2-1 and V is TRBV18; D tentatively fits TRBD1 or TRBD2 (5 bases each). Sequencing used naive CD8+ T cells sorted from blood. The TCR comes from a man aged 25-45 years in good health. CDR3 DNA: TGTGCCAGCTCACCATTTGGGGGTGCCTACAATGAGCAGTTCTTC. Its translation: CASSPFGGAYNEQFF.